This T cell receptor (beta chain) originates from a study of T cell responses to AZD1222 COVID-19 vaccine. Whole-study results and caveats: Nearly half of spike-specific TCRs reportedly target unmutated variant regions.

Both about-4-week and about-12-week second-dose recipients were combined. Using immunoSEQ multiplex PCR, the repertoire was profiled, and TCRdb retains in-frame clones only, with some absent. The table lists about 82,000 clones, around nine tenths of them singletons. This CDR3 is built from 11 residues. CDR1 is LNHDA, CDR2 SQIVND, per germline (reference sequence). V was clipped by 4 bases and J by 0 bases, with 1 base between them. Comments on this clone: The antigen is undetermined.

The sequenced sample was peripheral blood, obtained 28 days after the second AZD1222 dose. The chain joins TRBV19 to TRBJ2-7; D not resolved. The origin of this receptor is an adult who received the AZD1222 COVID-19 vaccine. CDR3 loop: CASSSSYEQYF. CDR3 sequence (DNA): TGTGCCAGTAGTAGCTCCTACGAGCAGTACTTC.